This is a list of T cell receptor beta chains from one sample in a study of blood T cell repertoires in COVID-19. Profiling relied on immunoSEQ multiplex PCR, and the TCRdb table lists in-frame clones only, not all of them. The sample has around 170,000 clones, around 83% seen once. The sample was peripheral blood. The receptors come from a middle-aged woman with acute or convalescent COVID-19. Each CDR3 is given with its conserved first and last residue. Each record gives: V gene, D gene, clone size, J gene, CDR3 protein, CDR3 DNA. A D gene is named only where the DNA matches it firmly. The size of a clone is reported for some rows only, either as once, few or many, or as a class for expanded clones.

V: TRBV19; D: TRBD1; size: -; J: TRBJ1-1; CDR3: CASSIRDRGAEAFF; DNA: TGTGCCAGTAGTATCCGGGACAGAGGCGCTGAAGCTTTCTTT
V: TRBV28; D: -; size: -; J: TRBJ2-1; CDR3: CASSFDSSYNEQFF; DNA: TGTGCCAGCAGTTTTGACAGCTCCTACAATGAGCAGTTCTTC
V: TRBV28; D: -; size: -; J: TRBJ1-2; CDR3: CASSPTGPYGYTF; DNA: TGTGCCAGCAGTCCAACAGGACCCTATGGCTACACCTTC
V: TRBV27; D: TRBD2; size: -; J: TRBJ2-7; CDR3: CASGTSGSYEQYF; DNA: TGTGCCAGCGGAACTAGCGGGAGTTACGAGCAGTACTTC
V: TRBV29-1; D: TRBD1; size: few; J: TRBJ2-7; CDR3: CSVGRGTGVHEQYF; DNA: TGCAGCGTTGGGCGAGGGACAGGGGTTCACGAGCAGTACTTC
V: TRBV2; D: -; size: few; J: TRBJ2-5; CDR3: CASSESRYQETQYF; DNA: TGTGCCAGCAGTGAATCTAGGTACCAAGAGACCCAGTACTTC
V: TRBV5-1; D: -; size: few; J: TRBJ1-4; CDR3: CASSLGSGMNEKLFF; DNA: TGCGCCAGCAGCTTGGGGTCCGGGATGAATGAAAAACTGTTTTTT
V: TRBV6-1; D: -; size: few; J: TRBJ1-2; CDR3: CASSEAQGRGYTF; DNA: TGTGCCAGCAGTGAAGCTCAGGGTAGAGGCTACACCTTC
V: TRBV12-3/TRBV12-4; D: -; size: once; J: TRBJ2-2; CDR3: CATSRDTGELFF; DNA: TGTGCCACCAGTCGGGACACCGGGGAGCTGTTTTTT
V: TRBV18; D: -; size: -; J: TRBJ1-5; CDR3: CASSPFEGQSNQPQHF; DNA: TGTGCCAGCTCACCTTTCGAGGGACAAAGCAATCAGCCCCAGCATTTT
V: TRBV28; D: -; size: few; J: TRBJ1-1; CDR3: CASSLASGARGTEAFF; DNA: TGTGCCAGCAGTTTAGCTTCTGGAGCGCGGGGTACTGAAGCTTTCTTT
V: TRBV9; D: TRBD2; size: once; J: TRBJ2-1; CDR3: CASSVAGGSNEQFF; DNA: TGTGCCAGCAGCGTAGCGGGAGGGTCCAATGAGCAGTTCTTC
V: TRBV18; D: -; size: -; J: TRBJ2-2; CDR3: CASSPQGLPGELFF; DNA: TGTGCCAGCTCACCACAGGGGCTTCCCGGGGAGCTGTTTTTT
V: TRBV6-5; D: TRBD1; size: -; J: TRBJ2-7; CDR3: CASSFSNRGAYEQYF; DNA: TGTGCCAGCAGTTTTTCCAACAGGGGGGCCTACGAGCAGTACTTC
V: TRBV5-1; D: TRBD1; size: -; J: TRBJ2-5; CDR3: CASSPGDRVSETQYF; DNA: TGCGCCAGCAGCCCAGGGGACAGGGTCTCAGAGACCCAGTACTTC
V: TRBV10-1; D: -; size: -; J: TRBJ2-1; CDR3: CASSRDSPLSNEQFF; DNA: TGCGCCAGCAGTCGGGACTCCCCCCTGTCCAATGAGCAGTTCTTC
V: TRBV9; D: TRBD1; size: -; J: TRBJ1-4; CDR3: CASSPWTGKNEKLFF; DNA: TGTGCCAGCAGCCCTTGGACAGGGAAGAATGAAAAACTGTTTTTT
V: TRBV18; D: -; size: few; J: TRBJ1-6; CDR3: CASSPEGGSDSPLHF; DNA: TGTGCCAGCTCACCTGAGGGCGGTAGTGATTCACCCCTCCACTTT
V: TRBV3-1/TRBV3-2; D: -; size: -; J: TRBJ1-1; CDR3: CATSRRENTEAFF; DNA: TGTGCCACCTCGCGGCGGGAGAACACTGAAGCTTTCTTT
V: TRBV5-4; D: TRBD2; size: -; J: TRBJ2-1; CDR3: CASSLARTSGDILDEQFF; DNA: TGTGCCAGCAGCTTGGCGAGGACTAGCGGGGATATCCTTGATGAGCAGTTCTTC
V: TRBV28; D: TRBD2; size: -; J: TRBJ2-1; CDR3: CASNSPAGGPLDEQFF; DNA: TGTGCCAGCAATTCCCCGGCGGGAGGGCCGTTGGATGAGCAGTTCTTC
V: TRBV28; D: TRBD1; size: once; J: TRBJ1-4; CDR3: CASSSPGQGQGEKLFF; DNA: TGTGCCAGCAGTTCTCCCGGACAGGGTCAAGGTGAAAAACTGTTTTTT
V: TRBV5-4; D: TRBD2; size: -; J: TRBJ2-3; CDR3: CASSQGLAGTDTQYF; DNA: TGTGCCAGCTCCCAAGGACTAGCAGGCACAGATACGCAGTATTTT
V: TRBV2; D: -; size: -; J: TRBJ2-1; CDR3: CASSGPLATEQFF; DNA: TGTGCCAGCAGTGGACCACTAGCAACTGAGCAGTTCTTC
V: TRBV19; D: -; size: -; J: TRBJ1-2; CDR3: CASSIGAVWGPSDGYTF; DNA: TGTGCCAGTAGTATAGGGGCAGTTTGGGGCCCCTCGGATGGCTACACCTTC
V: TRBV7-2; D: TRBD1; size: -; J: TRBJ1-2; CDR3: CASSLTTGAHYGYTF; DNA: TGTGCCAGCAGCTTAACGACAGGGGCGCACTATGGCTACACCTTC
V: TRBV18; D: -; size: -; J: TRBJ2-7; CDR3: CASSTGAYEQYF; DNA: TGTGCCAGCTCAACTGGAGCTTACGAGCAGTACTTC
V: TRBV24-1; D: TRBD1; size: once; J: TRBJ2-1; CDR3: CATSDSGTVDSYNEQFF; DNA: TGTGCCACCAGTGATTCCGGGACAGTGGATTCCTACAATGAGCAGTTCTTC
V: TRBV6-2/TRBV6-3; D: -; size: -; J: TRBJ2-3; CDR3: CASGSLTDTQYF; DNA: TGTGCCAGCGGTTCCCTCACAGATACGCAGTATTTT
V: TRBV6-5; D: -; size: -; J: TRBJ1-1; CDR3: CASSYSELANTEAFF; DNA: TGTGCCAGCAGTTACTCGGAGCTTGCGAACACTGAAGCTTTCTTT
V: TRBV2; D: -; size: -; J: TRBJ1-6; CDR3: CASSESNPLHF; DNA: TGTGCCAGCAGTGAGTCTAATCCCCTCCACTTT
V: TRBV3-1/TRBV3-2; D: -; size: -; J: TRBJ1-1; CDR3: CASSQDPYEAFF; DNA: TGTGCCAGCAGCCAAGATCCGTATGAAGCTTTCTTT
V: TRBV30; D: -; size: -; J: TRBJ2-7; CDR3: CAWRRDTPEQYF; DNA: TGTGCCTGGAGAAGAGATACCCCCGAGCAGTACTTC
V: TRBV24-1; D: TRBD1; size: -; J: TRBJ1-5; CDR3: CATSDLSRQGGKAQHF; DNA: TGTGCCACCAGTGATTTGAGCCGACAGGGAGGAAAAGCCCAGCATTTT
V: TRBV27; D: TRBD1; size: -; J: TRBJ1-4; CDR3: CASSRTGPKKLFF; DNA: TGTGCCAGCAGTCGGACAGGGCCGAAAAAACTGTTTTTT